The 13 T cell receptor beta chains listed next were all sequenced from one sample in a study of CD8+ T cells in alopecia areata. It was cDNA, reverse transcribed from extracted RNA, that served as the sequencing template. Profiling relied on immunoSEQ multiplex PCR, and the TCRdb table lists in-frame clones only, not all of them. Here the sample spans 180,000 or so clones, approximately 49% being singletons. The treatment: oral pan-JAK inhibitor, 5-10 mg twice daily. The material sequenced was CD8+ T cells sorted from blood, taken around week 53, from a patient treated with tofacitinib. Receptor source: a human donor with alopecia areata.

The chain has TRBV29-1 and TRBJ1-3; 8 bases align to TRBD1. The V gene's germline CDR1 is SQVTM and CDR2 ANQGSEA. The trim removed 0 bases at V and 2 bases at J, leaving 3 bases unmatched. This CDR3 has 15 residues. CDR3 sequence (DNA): TGCAGCGTTGAAGAACCGGACAGGGCTGGAAACACCATATATTTT. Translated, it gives CSVEEPDRAGNTIYF.

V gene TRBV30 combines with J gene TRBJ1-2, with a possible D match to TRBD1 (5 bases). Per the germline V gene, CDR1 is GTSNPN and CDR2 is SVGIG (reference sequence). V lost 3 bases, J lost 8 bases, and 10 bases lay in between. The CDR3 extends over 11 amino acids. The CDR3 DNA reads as TGTGCCTGGAGCGGGGACTTGGGCTACACCTTC. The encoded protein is CAWSGDLGYTF.

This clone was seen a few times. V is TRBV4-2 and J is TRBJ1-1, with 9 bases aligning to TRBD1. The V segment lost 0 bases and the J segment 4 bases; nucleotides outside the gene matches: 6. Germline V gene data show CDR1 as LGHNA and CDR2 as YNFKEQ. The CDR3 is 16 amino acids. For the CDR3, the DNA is TGTGCCAGCAGCCAAGATTCCGGGACAGGGAGCACTGAAGCTTTCTTT. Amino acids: CASSQDSGTGSTEAFF.

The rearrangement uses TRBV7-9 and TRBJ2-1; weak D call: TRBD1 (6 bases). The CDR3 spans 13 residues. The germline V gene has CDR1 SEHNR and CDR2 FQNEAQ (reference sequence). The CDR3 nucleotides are TGTGCTTGCGAGGACAGCTCCTACAATGAGCAGTTCTTC. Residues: CACEDSSYNEQFF.

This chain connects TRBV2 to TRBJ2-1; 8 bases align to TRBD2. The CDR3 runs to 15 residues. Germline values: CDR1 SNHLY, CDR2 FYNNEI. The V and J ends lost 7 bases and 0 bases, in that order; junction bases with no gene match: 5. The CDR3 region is CASISGLVSYNEQFF. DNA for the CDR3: TGTGCCAGCATATCGGGACTAGTCTCCTACAATGAGCAGTTCTTC.

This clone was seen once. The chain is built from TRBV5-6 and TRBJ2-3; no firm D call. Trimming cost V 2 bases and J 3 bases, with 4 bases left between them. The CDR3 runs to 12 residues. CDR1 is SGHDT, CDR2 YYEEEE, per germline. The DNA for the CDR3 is TGTGCCAGCAGCTTCTTAACAGATACGCAGTATTTT. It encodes CASSFLTDTQYF.

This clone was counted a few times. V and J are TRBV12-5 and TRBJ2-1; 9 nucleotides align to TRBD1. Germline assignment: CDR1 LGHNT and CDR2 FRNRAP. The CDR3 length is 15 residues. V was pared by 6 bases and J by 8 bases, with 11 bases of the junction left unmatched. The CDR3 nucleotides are TGTGCTAGTGGCCCCCAGGACAGGGGACATCATGAGCAGTTCTTC. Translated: CASGPQDRGHHEQFF.

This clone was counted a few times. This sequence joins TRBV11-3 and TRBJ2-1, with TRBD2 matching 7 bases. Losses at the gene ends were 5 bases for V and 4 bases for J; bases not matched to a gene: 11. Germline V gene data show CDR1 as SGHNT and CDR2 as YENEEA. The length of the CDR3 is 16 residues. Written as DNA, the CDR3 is TGTGCCAGCAGCAAAGCGGCGGGGGAGGGGTACAATGAGCAGTTCTTC. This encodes CASSKAAGEGYNEQFF. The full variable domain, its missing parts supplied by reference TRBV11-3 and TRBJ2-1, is EAGVVQSPRYKIIEKKQPVAFWCNPISGHNTLYWYLQNLGQGPELLIRYENEEAVDDSQLPKDRFSAERLKGVDSTLKIQPAELGDSAVYLCASSKAAGEGYNEQFFGPGTRLTVL.

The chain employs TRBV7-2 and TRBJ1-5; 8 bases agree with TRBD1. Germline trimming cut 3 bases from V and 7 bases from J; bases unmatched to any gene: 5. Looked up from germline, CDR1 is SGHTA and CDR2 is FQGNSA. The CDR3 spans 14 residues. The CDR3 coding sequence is TGTGCCAGCAGCTTCGGCGACAGGGGACAGCCCCAGCATTTT. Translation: CASSFGDRGQPQHF.

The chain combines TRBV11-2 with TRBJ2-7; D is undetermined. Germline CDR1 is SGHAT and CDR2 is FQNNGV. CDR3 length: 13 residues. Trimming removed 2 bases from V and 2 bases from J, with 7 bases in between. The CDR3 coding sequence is TGTGCCAGCAGCTTATCTGGAACCTACGAGCAGTACTTC. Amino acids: CASSLSGTYEQYF. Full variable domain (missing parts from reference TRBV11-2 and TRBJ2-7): EAGVAQSPRYKIIEKRQSVAFWCNPISGHATLYWYQQILGQGPKLLIQFQNNGVVDDSQLPKDRFSAERLKGVDSTLKIQPAKLEDSAVYLCASSLSGTYEQYFGPGTRLTVT.

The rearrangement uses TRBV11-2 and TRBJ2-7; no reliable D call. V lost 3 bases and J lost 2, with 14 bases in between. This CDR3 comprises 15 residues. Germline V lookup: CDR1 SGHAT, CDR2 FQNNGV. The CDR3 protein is CASSFSGVRAYEQYF. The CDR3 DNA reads TGTGCCAGCAGCTTTTCGGGTGTCAGAGCCTACGAGCAGTACTTC.

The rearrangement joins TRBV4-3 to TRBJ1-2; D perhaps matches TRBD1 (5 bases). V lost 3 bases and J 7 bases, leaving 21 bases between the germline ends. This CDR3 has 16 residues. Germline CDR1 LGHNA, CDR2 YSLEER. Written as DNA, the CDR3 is TGCGCCAGCAGCCACCTAACGAGGGGTTCGGGGAGTGGCTACACCTTC. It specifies CASSHLTRGSGSGYTF.

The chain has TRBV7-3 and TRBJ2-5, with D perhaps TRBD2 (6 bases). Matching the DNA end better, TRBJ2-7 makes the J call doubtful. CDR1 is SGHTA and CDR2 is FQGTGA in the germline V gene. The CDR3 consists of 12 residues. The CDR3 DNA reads TGTGCCAGCAGCTTAGGAGGGATCGAGCAGTACTTC. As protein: CASSLGGIEQYF.